The present T cell receptor beta chain was sequenced within a study of memory CD4+ T cells and cytomegalovirus serostatus. On the study more broadly: This sample comes from healthy Belgian adults, roughly 9 CMV seropositive, roughly 22 seronegative.

Findings and limits, study-wide: The CMV-associated TCR signature appears largely within the CD4+ memory repertoire. A US-trained random forest predicted CMV serostatus with median AUC around 0.91.

Single viable CD3+CD4+CD8-CD45RO+ cells were sorted as the memory CD4+ T cells. Germline V lookup: CDR1 MNHEY, CDR2 SVGAGI. V gave up 3 bases and J gave up 5 bases, with 17 bases separating them. The CDR3 has 16 residues. Original analysis: After removing out-of-frame reads, millions of distinct TCRbeta sequences remained. Assay: immunoSEQ multiplex PCR; the TCRdb copy retains only in-frame clones and omits some. The DNA was the basis for D and trimming; V, J and clone size are from that table. Of roughly 45,000 clones in the sample, 78% were seen once. The sample holds a few counts of this clone. What it binds is unknown.

This rearrangement joins TRBV6-5 to TRBJ1-5, with D maybe TRBD1 (6 bases). The receptor was derived from an adult in good health and CMV-seronegative. The specimen sequenced was memory CD4+ T cells from blood. This CDR3 is CASSYTGGPPHQPQHF. In DNA form, the CDR3 reads TGTGCCAGCAGTTATACCGGGGGGCCGCCCCATCAGCCCCAGCATTTT.